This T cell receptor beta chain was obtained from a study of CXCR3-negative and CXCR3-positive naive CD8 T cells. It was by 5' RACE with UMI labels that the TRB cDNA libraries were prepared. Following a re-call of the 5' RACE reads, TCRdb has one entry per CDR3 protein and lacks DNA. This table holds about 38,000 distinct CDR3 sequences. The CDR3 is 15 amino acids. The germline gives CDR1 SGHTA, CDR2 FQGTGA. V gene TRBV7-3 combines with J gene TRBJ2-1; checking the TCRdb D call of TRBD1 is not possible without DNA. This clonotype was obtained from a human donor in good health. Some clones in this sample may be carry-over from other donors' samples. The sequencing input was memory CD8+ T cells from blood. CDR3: CASSPDRSSYNEQFF.